This TCR beta chain was profiled in a study of T cell responses to AZD1222 COVID-19 vaccine. In the study overall: Investigators merged groups given second doses at roughly 4 or roughly 12 weeks. Study-wide points: Donors skewed white British and female; clonal diversity was possibly underestimated. The number of AZD1222 recipients seropositive at baseline was only five to seven. Spike-specific TCR depth and breadth grew after two AZD1222 doses.

Concerning this clone: Its specificity is unknown.

Only in-frame clones appear in the TCRdb table, and some are missing; sequencing was by immunoSEQ multiplex PCR. The sample has some 190,000 clones, about 91% seen once. The V end lost 3 bases, the J end lost 2 bases, and 3 bases lay between the germline ends. This CDR3 has 12 amino acids. The sample consisted of peripheral blood, taken on day 0 of AZD1222 vaccination. The TCR comes from an adult in good health. The genes are TRBV12-3 or TRBV12-4 and TRBJ2-3; D gene ambiguous. Here the CDR3 DNA reads TGTGCCAGCAGTTTTGCCACAGATACGCAGTATTTT. Protein product: CASSFATDTQYF.